The 27 T cell receptor beta chains reported below all come from one sample, sequenced in a study of shared clonotypes between healthy human individuals. Sequencing was performed with immunoSEQ multiplex PCR; in TCRdb, only in-frame clones are kept and a portion is missing. The sample contains 800,000 or so clones, about 96% of which appear only once. CD45RO-negative cells were positively selected for CCR7, leaving out terminally differentiated effector memory CD45RA+ cells. Sequencing input: naive CD8+ T cells sorted from blood. The receptors originated from a man between 25 and 39 years old in good health.

The V gene is TRBV12-5, the J gene TRBJ1-1; 8 bases line up with TRBD1. The CDR3 runs 15 residues. Germline V gene sequence: CDR1 LGHNT, CDR2 FRNRAP. V lost 6 bases, J lost 1 base, and 7 bases stayed unmatched. CDR3 in amino acids: CASGDDRGRNTEAFF. The CDR3 nucleotides are TGTGCTAGTGGGGACGACAGGGGTCGGAACACTGAAGCTTTCTTT.

V usage is TRBV27 and J usage is TRBJ1-1; no definite D call. V was pared by 3 bases and J by 4 bases, with 9 bases between. Germline V gene sequence: CDR1 MNHEY, CDR2 SMNVEV (reference sequence). This CDR3 has 13 residues. Here the CDR3 reads CASSFGATTEAFF. CDR3 nucleotides: TGTGCCAGCAGTTTCGGAGCAACCACTGAAGCTTTCTTT.

The chain uses TRBV28 and TRBJ1-2; tentative D call: TRBD1 (6 bases). Germline V gene data show CDR1 as MDHEN and CDR2 as SYDVKM. Between the trimmed V and J ends, which lost 8 bases and 5 bases, there was a span of 12 bases. This CDR3 is 12 amino acids long. CDR3 sequence reads: CASVHRAYGYTF. CDR3 bases: TGTGCCAGCGTTCACAGGGCATATGGCTACACCTTC.

The CDR3 DNA follows: TGTGCCAGTAGTACAACAGTTACCTACGAGCAGTACTTC. Translation gives CASSTTVTYEQYF. J is TRBJ2-7 and V is TRBV19, with D unclear. CDR3 length: 13 amino acids. Trimming stripped 4 bases from V and 2 bases from J, with 9 bases between. Germline values: CDR1 LNHDA, CDR2 SQIVND (reference sequence).

The chain joins TRBV27 to TRBJ1-2; D perhaps matches TRBD1 (5 bases). Trimming left V 5 bases short and J 2 bases short, with 15 bases between. The CDR3 is 15 amino acids. Germline V lookup: CDR1 MNHEY, CDR2 SMNVEV (reference sequence). Written as DNA, the CDR3 is TGTGCCAGCAGTCCGAGGGGAGGGAGGAACTATGGCTACACCTTC. Translating gives CASSPRGGRNYGYTF.

This clone occurred once. This sample also contains other DNA sequences that code for the same CDR3. The genes are TRBV27 and TRBJ2-7, with D perhaps matching TRBD2 (5 bases). The ends were cut back, 2 bases at V and 2 bases at J, with 7 bases in the middle. CDR1 is MNHEY, CDR2 SMNVEV, per germline (reference sequence). This CDR3 is built from 13 residues. The CDR3 loop reads CASSLRRPYEQYF. CDR3 coding DNA: TGTGCCAGCAGTTTACGGAGGCCCTACGAGCAGTACTTC.

About this clone itself: Other DNA sequences within the sample encode an identical CDR3. CDR3: CASSLPSTDTQYF. The CDR3 nucleotides read TGTGCCAGCAGTTTGCCCAGCACAGATACGCAGTATTTT. The rearrangement links TRBV27 to TRBJ2-3; D remains unclear. V lost 3 bases and J 0 bases, leaving 4 bases between the germline ends. The germline gives CDR1 MNHEY, CDR2 SMNVEV (reference sequence). CDR3 size: 13 residues.

This chain joins TRBV27 and TRBJ2-1; D remains ambiguous. Germline V gene sequence: CDR1 MNHEY, CDR2 SMNVEV (reference sequence). The CDR3 is 13 residues long. Trimming cost V 2 bases and J 10 bases, with 12 bases left between them. The CDR3 loop is CASSLPSLREQFF. The DNA for the CDR3 is TGTGCCAGCAGTTTACCGAGCCTTCGAGAGCAGTTCTTC.

The V gene is TRBV10-2, the J gene TRBJ2-7; D is unclear. Between the trimmed V and J ends, which lost 8 bases and 2 bases, there was a span of 7 bases. The germline gives CDR1 WSHSY, CDR2 SAAADI. This CDR3 has 11 residues. The CDR3: CASGSTYEQYF. CDR3 nucleotides: TGCGCCAGCGGATCGACCTACGAGCAGTACTTC.

This clone occurred once. The chain links TRBV4-1 to TRBJ2-7; D might be TRBD2 (5 bases). Trimming stripped 7 bases from V and 0 bases from J, with 19 bases between. Per the germline V gene, CDR1 is MGHRA and CDR2 is YSYEKL. The CDR3 is 16 amino acids. CDR3 loop: CASTLRTGVSSYEQYF. CDR3 DNA sequence: TGCGCCAGCACGCTAAGGACCGGGGTAAGCTCCTACGAGCAGTACTTC.

Comments on this clone: Other DNA sequences in this specimen translate into the identical CDR3. V usage is TRBV9 and J usage is TRBJ2-1, with D unresolved. Trimming left V 3 bases short and J 4 bases short, with 5 bases between. Germline assignment: CDR1 SGDLS and CDR2 YYNGEE. This CDR3 is 12 amino acids long. In DNA, the CDR3 is TGTGCCAGCAGCGCTTATTACAATGAGCAGTTCTTC. The encoded protein is CASSAYYNEQFF.

Worth noting for this clone: Other DNA sequences in the sample encode the same CDR3. The chain uses TRBV11-2 and TRBJ1-5; D uncertain. Germline loops: CDR1 SGHAT, CDR2 FQNNGV. The CDR3 is 14 amino acids. V was pared by 5 bases and J by 2 bases, with 10 bases between. The CDR3 here is CASSPTGGNQPQHF. The CDR3 DNA follows: TGTGCCAGCAGCCCCACCGGCGGCAATCAGCCCCAGCATTTT.

The chain's CDR3 is CASSSQGGGSLVGYEQYF. The CDR3 nucleotides read TGTGCCAGCAGCTCACAGGGCGGTGGCTCGCTAGTGGGCTACGAGCAGTACTTC. The J gene is TRBJ2-7, the V gene TRBV11-2; tentative D call: TRBD1 (6 bases). CDR1 is SGHAT and CDR2 is FQNNGV in the germline V gene. The CDR3 is 18 residues long. Between the trimmed V and J ends, which lost 4 bases and 3 bases, there was a span of 25 bases.

This sequence joins TRBV7-9 and TRBJ2-1, with D possibly being TRBD2 (5 bases). The germline CDR1 and CDR2 sequences are SEHNR and FQNEAQ (reference sequence). The CDR3 is 17 amino acids. V lost 5 bases, J lost 0 bases, and 17 bases lay in between. The CDR3 region has the DNA TGTGCCAGCAGCCCCACTGGAGGACCCAGCTCCTACAATGAGCAGTTCTTC. Translating it yields CASSPTGGPSSYNEQFF.

The chain combines TRBV7-8 with TRBJ2-5; 8 bases are shared with TRBD1. This CDR3 is built from 14 residues. J lost 5 bases, V lost 5 bases, and 7 bases had no gene match. The germline V gene encodes CDR1 SGHVS and CDR2 FQNEAQ. CDR3 sequence: CASSRRQGSETQYF. In DNA form, the CDR3 reads TGTGCCAGCAGCAGGCGACAGGGGAGCGAGACCCAGTACTTC.

This chain connects TRBV6-6 to TRBJ2-7; tentative D call: TRBD1 (6 bases). Per the germline V gene, CDR1 is MNHNY and CDR2 is SVGAGI (reference sequence). The CDR3 consists of 15 residues. Trimming left V 4 bases short and J 4 bases short, with 17 bases between. DNA for the CDR3: TGTGCCAGCAGTTCTACACAGGGTCGACTGTACGAGCAGTACTTC. As protein: CASSSTQGRLYEQYF.

This clone was observed once. V and J are TRBV29-1 and TRBJ1-1; D perhaps matches TRBD1 (6 bases). V was cut by 1 base and J by 8 bases, with 11 bases left in between. Germline CDR1 is SQVTM and CDR2 is ANQGSEA. The CDR3 spans 12 residues. The CDR3 loop reads CSVEGRQEEAFF. The CDR3 coding sequence is TGCAGCGTTGAAGGAAGACAGGAGGAAGCTTTCTTT.

The chain couples TRBV10-2 to TRBJ2-1, with D perhaps given as TRBD1 or TRBD2 (5 bases each). The CDR3 loop spans 18 amino acids. Trimming removed 5 bases from V and 6 bases from J, with 26 bases in between. CDR1 WSHSY and CDR2 SAAADI come from the germline V gene. CDR3 coding DNA: TGCGCCAGCAGTCCTCTTCCCTTAACCGGGACCCTCGGCAATGAGCAGTTCTTC. Translated: CASSPLPLTGTLGNEQFF.

The rearrangement uses TRBV4-1 and TRBJ1-1; no definite D call. CDR3 length: 16 residues. Germline V gene sequence: CDR1 MGHRA, CDR2 YSYEKL. Trimming took off 1 base at V and 0 bases at J, with 12 bases between the two ends. The CDR3 here is CASSQADLGLNTEAFF. DNA for the CDR3: TGCGCCAGCAGCCAAGCTGATCTTGGCCTGAACACTGAAGCTTTCTTT.

V is TRBV5-1 and J is TRBJ2-7; D possibly matches TRBD1 or TRBD2 (5 bases each). Germline V gives CDR1 SGHRS, CDR2 YFSETQ. There are 17 residues in the CDR3. V was cut by 0 bases and J by 4 bases, with 20 bases left in between. CDR3 loop: CASSLGIVGGPRYEQYF. The CDR3 nucleotides are TGCGCCAGCAGCTTGGGGATCGTTGGGGGACCCCGATACGAGCAGTACTTC.

The CDR3 sequence is CASSPGQTGYTF. CDR3 coding DNA: TGTGCCAGCTCACCGGGACAGACGGGCTACACCTTC. This rearrangement joins TRBV18 to TRBJ1-2; TRBD1 agrees at 7 bases. The CDR3 loop spans 12 amino acids. Trimming at V came to 3 bases and at J to 8 bases, leaving 3 bases not matched to a gene. The germline gives CDR1 KGHSH, CDR2 LQKENI.

This chain uses TRBV4-3 with TRBJ2-2, with 8 bases lining up with TRBD1. V shed 5 bases and J 8 bases; nucleotides not matched to a gene: 13. The CDR3 loop spans 16 amino acids. Germline V gene sequence: CDR1 LGHNA, CDR2 YSLEER. The CDR3 sequence is CASSKAGTGVLGELFF. DNA for the CDR3: TGCGCCAGCAGCAAAGCCGGGACAGGAGTTCTAGGGGAGCTGTTTTTT.

This sequence joins TRBV7-8 and TRBJ2-7; D is perhaps TRBD2 (6 bases). This CDR3 has 12 amino acids. Trimming left V 6 bases short and J 7 bases short, with 13 bases between. Germline CDR1 reads SGHVS; CDR2 reads FQNEAQ. CDR3 loop: CASRAGTPEQYF. CDR3 DNA sequence: TGTGCCAGCAGGGCCGGGACTCCAGAGCAGTACTTC.

The CDR3 is CASSLGGLAGVVTGELFF. The DNA for the CDR3 is TGTGCCAGCAGCTTAGGGGGACTAGCGGGAGTCGTCACCGGGGAGCTGTTTTTT. The chain links TRBV11-2 to TRBJ2-2, with 14 bases fitting TRBD2. From germline, CDR1 is SGHAT and CDR2 FQNNGV. This CDR3 is built from 18 residues. V lost 1 base, J lost 4 bases, and 5 bases stayed unmatched. Complete variable domain (other parts from reference TRBV11-2 and TRBJ2-2): EAGVAQSPRYKIIEKRQSVAFWCNPISGHATLYWYQQILGQGPKLLIQFQNNGVVDDSQLPKDRFSAERLKGVDSTLKIQPAKLEDSAVYLCASSLGGLAGVVTGELFFGEGSRLTVL.

The chain links TRBV20-1 to TRBJ2-7; no clear D gene. From germline, CDR1 is DFQATT and CDR2 SNEGSKA (reference sequence). V shed 3 bases and J shed 7 bases, with 10 bases lying between them. The length of the CDR3 is 11 residues. CDR3 nucleotides: TGCAGTGCTAGGGAAATAGGTGAGCAGTACTTC. It encodes CSAREIGEQYF.

This clone is a singleton in its sample. At one boundary the junction diverges from the germline segment, which might be a read error. J is TRBJ2-7 and V is TRBV14; D is unclear. The CDR3 has 11 amino acids. From germline, CDR1 is SGHDN and CDR2 FVKESK. The CDR3 spells CASGHYYEQYF. CDR3 coding DNA: TGTGCCAGCGGCCATTATTACGAGCAGTACTTC.

The rearrangement links TRBV29-1 to TRBJ1-4; D uncertain. The CDR3 runs to 11 residues. Trimming cost V 4 bases and J 8 bases, with 8 bases left between them. Germline V gives CDR1 SQVTM, CDR2 ANQGSEA. CDR3 sequence reads: CSVVSLEKLFF. Written as DNA, the CDR3 is TGCAGCGTTGTGAGTCTCGAAAAACTGTTTTTT.